These T cell receptor beta chains were read from a single sample in a study of Ad26.COV2.S vaccination and SARS-CoV-2 variants. Method: immunoSEQ multiplex PCR; TCRdb's copy keeps in-frame clones and lacks some. The sample has 200,000 to 250,000 clones, approximately 88% seen once. Sequences were derived from peripheral blood, sampled in a trial of Ad26.COV2.S vaccine versus placebo. The receptors here all came from a person between 18 and 65 years old who received the Ad26.COV2.S COVID-19 vaccine or a placebo. The CDR3 runs from the conserved cysteine through the conserved F or W. A D gene is named only where the DNA matches it firmly. A row's size may be missing; if present it is once, few, many or a size class.

>TRBD1|TRBV7-2|once|TRBJ2-5
TGTGCCAGCAGTCCTTTGGACAGGGGCATTGAGACCCAGTACTTC
CASSPLDRGIETQYF
>-|TRBV5-1|-|TRBJ1-2
TGCGCCAGCAGCTTGTCCGACGGCTATGGCTACACCTTC
CASSLSDGYGYTF
>-|TRBV24-1|-|TRBJ2-3
TGTGCCACCAGTGACCCCCGAGGGACAGATACGCAGTATTTT
CATSDPRGTDTQYF
>-|TRBV7-9|-|TRBJ2-7
TGTGCCAGCAGCTTAGCCCAGGGCCTCTCCTACGAGCAGTACTTC
CASSLAQGLSYEQYF
>-|TRBV28|-|TRBJ1-2
TGTGCCAGCAGTTCCCTCGTAGGGGGTTATGGCTACACCTTC
CASSSLVGGYGYTF
>-|TRBV28|-|TRBJ1-6
TGTGCCAGCAGTTTAGAAGAGGTTGTCAATAATTCACCCCTCCACTTT
CASSLEEVVNNSPLHF
>-|TRBV19|-|TRBJ2-7
TGTGCCAGTAGTCCTGGTCAGGGTCCCCCCTACGAGCAGTACTTC
CASSPGQGPPYEQYF
>-|TRBV28|-|TRBJ2-7
TGTGCCAGCAGTACTAGCTATTACGAGCAGTACTTC
CASSTSYYEQYF
>-|TRBV6-2/TRBV6-3|-|TRBJ2-5
TGTGCCAGCAGCCGGCCCTCCGAGACCCAGTACTTC
CASSRPSETQYF
>-|TRBV4-3|-|TRBJ1-2
TGCGCCAGCAGCCAAGTGGCAGGGGAGAGGGCCGGCTACACCTTC
CASSQVAGERAGYTF
>TRBD1|TRBV18|-|TRBJ1-4
TGTGCCAGCTCACCGCGGGACAGCACAACTAATGAAAAACTGTTTTTT
CASSPRDSTTNEKLFF
>-|TRBV7-9|-|TRBJ2-7
TGTGCCAGCAGCTTAGAGGCAAGGAGTGGCGAGCAGTACTTC
CASSLEARSGEQYF
>-|TRBV24-1|-|TRBJ2-2
TGTGCCACCACCCACAGGGCGAACACCGGGGAGCTGTTTTTT
CATTHRANTGELFF
>-|TRBV7-9|-|TRBJ2-3
TGTGCCAGCAGCCCCACCTCGGTGGGCACAGATACGCAGTATTTT
CASSPTSVGTDTQYF
>TRBD2|TRBV19|-|TRBJ2-5
TGTGCCAGTAGTATCGGGGGGGCGGATGGAGAGACCCAGTACTTC
CASSIGGADGETQYF
>-|TRBV5-6|-|TRBJ1-1
TGTGCCAGCAGCGCAAGGACTGAAGCTTTCTTT
CASSARTEAFF
>TRBD1|TRBV28|-|TRBJ2-2
TGTGCCAGCAGTTTAGAGGACAGGGGAAGCACCGGGGAGCTGTTTTTT
CASSLEDRGSTGELFF
>TRBD1|TRBV19|-|TRBJ2-7
TGTGCCAGTAGTATAGGGACAGGATCTTTCTACGAGCAGTACTTC
CASSIGTGSFYEQYF
>-|TRBV10-1|-|TRBJ2-5
TGCGCCAGCAGCCGTGACAGTCAAGAGACCCAGTACTTC
CASSRDSQETQYF
>-|TRBV6-2/TRBV6-3|-|TRBJ2-7
TGTGCCAGCAGTTACTCGAAAGGGTTTAACGAGCAGTACTTC
CASSYSKGFNEQYF
>-|TRBV19|-|TRBJ2-1
TGTGCCAGTAGAACAGCGGGTAGCTCCTACAATGAGCAGTTCTTC
CASRTAGSSYNEQFF
>-|TRBV5-1|once|TRBJ2-1
TGCGCCAGCAGCTTGGTAACAAGCTGGGGCTACAATGAGCAGTTCTTC
CASSLVTSWGYNEQFF
>TRBD1|TRBV7-6|-|TRBJ2-2
TGTGCCAGCAGCTTAGTGGAGTTGGCAGGGGGCGCGACCGGGGAGCTGTTTTTT
CASSLVELAGGATGELFF
>-|TRBV7-8|-|TRBJ2-3
TGTGCCAGCAGCATAACGGTCAGGCGGCCTGAGGGCACAGATACGCAGTATTTT
CASSITVRRPEGTDTQYF
>-|TRBV21-1|-|TRBJ2-7
TGTGCCAGCAGTCCAAAGGGGGAACAGGGCTCCTACGAGCAGTACTTC
CASSPKGEQGSYEQYF
>TRBD1|TRBV3-1/TRBV3-2|-|TRBJ1-3
TGTGCCAGCACCGACCAGACAGGGCCTGGAAACACCATATATTTT
CASTDQTGPGNTIYF
>-|TRBV5-1|few|TRBJ1-6
TGCGCCAGCAGCTTGGGCAGCCCACCCCTCCACTTT
CASSLGSPPLHF
>TRBD1|TRBV11-2|-|TRBJ2-7
TGTGCCAGCAGCTTGGGGACAGGGACACTATCCTACGAGCAGTACTTC
CASSLGTGTLSYEQYF
>TRBD2|TRBV7-8|-|TRBJ2-7
TGTGCCAGCACCTTGTGGATAGCGGGGCCCTTCTACGAGCAGTACTTC
CASTLWIAGPFYEQYF
>-|TRBV28|-|TRBJ2-4
TGTGCCAGCACCTACCTGTGGGGCGCCAAAAACATTCAGTACTTC
CASTYLWGAKNIQYF